This T cell receptor (beta chain) was sequenced in a study of blood T cell repertoires in COVID-19. Study-wide background: Acute and convalescent COVID-19 specimens originated in the United States, Italy and Spain.

Here immunoSEQ multiplex PCR was the method, and the copy in TCRdb shows in-frame clones only, minus some. The sample holds about 370,000 clones; around 92% are singletons and the top ten take approximately 3%. V lost 0 bases and J lost 4; bases outside the gene matches: 11. The CDR3 sequence is 17 residues long. Germline CDR1 SGHKS, CDR2 YYEKEE (reference sequence). The TCR originated in a woman in her twenties or thirties with COVID-19, enrolled during active disease. J is TRBJ1-2 and V is TRBV5-5; 8 nucleotides line up with TRBD1. Sequences were obtained from peripheral blood. The CDR3 protein is CASSLAGGAGFGYGYTF. CDR3 sequence (DNA): TGTGCCAGCAGCTTGGCAGGGGGCGCCGGGTTTGGCTATGGCTACACCTTC.